A selection of T cell receptor beta chains follows, all from one sample in a study of blood T cell repertoires in COVID-19. TCRdb's table, derived via immunoSEQ multiplex PCR, lists solely in-frame clones and lacks some. Here the sample spans some 240,000 clones, 89% being singletons. Sequencing was carried out using peripheral blood. The source of these receptors is a woman in her thirties or forties who had recovered from COVID-19. The CDR3 runs from the conserved cysteine through the conserved F or W. The order of the fields is clone size, D gene, J gene, V gene, CDR3 DNA, CDR3 protein. A D gene is named only where the DNA matches it firmly. Clone size is stated in some rows and not others, as once, few, many or a class when expanded.

once,TRBD1,TRBJ2-3,TRBV7-9,TGTGCCAGCAGCTTAGCGCTGCAAAGCCTACAGGGGGTCGATACGCAGTATTTT,CASSLALQSLQGVDTQYF
.,TRBD2,TRBJ2-3,TRBV7-7,TGTGCCAGCAGCTTAGCGTCGGGGAGGGGACTAGATACGCAGTATTTT,CASSLASGRGLDTQYF
.,.,TRBJ2-3,TRBV6-2/TRBV6-3,TGTGCCAGCAGTTACCGGTGGGGCCTCACAGATACGCAGTATTTT,CASSYRWGLTDTQYF
.,.,TRBJ2-3,TRBV30,TGTGCCTGGAGTGCTACAGCATTCCATACGCAGTATTTT,CAWSATAFHTQYF
.,.,TRBJ2-3,TRBV7-2,TGTGCCAGCAGCTTACAGACTAGAGATACGCAGTATTTT,CASSLQTRDTQYF
once,.,TRBJ2-7,TRBV4-1,TGCGCCAGCAGCCAAGATCGGGATGACACGGAGGAGCAGTACTTC,CASSQDRDDTEEQYF
.,TRBD2,TRBJ2-1,TRBV11-2,TGTGCCAGCAGTCCCCTAGCGGGTAATGAGCAGTTCTTC,CASSPLAGNEQFF
.,.,TRBJ1-1,TRBV20-1,TGCAGTGCTTACAAGAACACTGAAGCTTTCTTT,CSAYKNTEAFF
.,.,TRBJ2-1,TRBV12-3/TRBV12-4,TGTGCCAGCAGTTTAGGACAGGACAATGAGCAGTTCTTC,CASSLGQDNEQFF
.,.,TRBJ1-1,TRBV6-5,TGTGCCAGCACTAAGGGCGGGAACCCTGAAGCTTTCTTT,CASTKGGNPEAFF
.,TRBD2,TRBJ2-5,TRBV7-9,TGTGCCAGCAGCTGGCCCCAGGCGGGAGGAAAAGAGACCCAGTACTTC,CASSWPQAGGKETQYF
.,TRBD1,TRBJ1-5,TRBV19,TGTGCCAGTAGTAAATTTACAGGGGATCAGCCCCAGCATTTT,CASSKFTGDQPQHF
.,.,TRBJ2-5,TRBV3-1/TRBV3-2,TGTGCCAGCAGCCGGACAGCAGAGACCCAGTACTTC,CASSRTAETQYF
.,TRBD2,TRBJ2-2,TRBV6-1,TGTGCCAGCAGTGGGCCGGGACTAGCGATGCCCGGGGAGCTGTTTTTT,CASSGPGLAMPGELFF
.,.,TRBJ2-1,TRBV11-3,TGTGCCAGCAGCTCCAGGGCCGGACGGCCGAATAACAATGAGCAGTTCTTC,CASSSRAGRPNNNEQFF
.,TRBD1,TRBJ1-1,TRBV6-5,TGTGCCAGCAGTTGGGACAGGGCGATGACTGAAGCTTTCTTT,CASSWDRAMTEAFF
few,TRBD1,TRBJ1-2,TRBV19,TGTGCCAGTAGTGACAGGGGGCGCCGGGTCTACACCTTC,CASSDRGRRVYTF
.,TRBD2,TRBJ2-5,TRBV6-2/TRBV6-3,TGTGCCAGCAGTTACTCTCTAGCGGGAGGGCTAGAAGAGACCCAGTACTTC,CASSYSLAGGLEETQYF
.,TRBD1,TRBJ1-4,TRBV5-1,TGCGCCAGCAGCAAGGACAGGGGCGAAGGAGAAAAACTGTTTTTT,CASSKDRGEGEKLFF
once,.,TRBJ1-5,TRBV30,TGTGCCTGGAGTGTCGTTGGGGGGGCGGATCAGCCCCAGCATTTT,CAWSVVGGADQPQHF
.,.,TRBJ2-3,TRBV2,TGTGCCAGCAGTAGCGGGTTCGGGACAGATACGCAGTATTTT,CASSSGFGTDTQYF
.,.,TRBJ2-2,TRBV9,TGTGCCAGCAGCGTCTCTAGAATCACCGGGGAGCTGTTTTTT,CASSVSRITGELFF
.,TRBD2,TRBJ2-5,TRBV5-1,TGCGCCAGCAGCCCGACTAGCGGGGGGTTAATGACCCAGTACTTC,CASSPTSGGLMTQYF
.,TRBD1,TRBJ1-1,TRBV3-1/TRBV3-2,TGTGCCAGCAGCTTCGGACAGGGTCCCACTGAAGCTTTCTTT,CASSFGQGPTEAFF
.,TRBD1,TRBJ2-1,TRBV4-3,TGCGCCAGCAGCCAAAGGACAGGAAGTTGGGAGCAGTTCTTC,CASSQRTGSWEQFF
.,.,TRBJ2-5,TRBV28,TGTGCCAGCAGTTTTAAGGGGGTGCGGGAGACCCAGTACTTC,CASSFKGVRETQYF
.,.,TRBJ1-1,TRBV3-1/TRBV3-2,TGTGCCAGCAGCCCCCGCGAAATGAACACTGAAGCTTTCTTT,CASSPREMNTEAFF
.,.,TRBJ1-2,TRBV27,TGTGCCAGCAAAACAGGGTCTTATGGCTACACCTTC,CASKTGSYGYTF
once,.,TRBJ2-2,TRBV5-1,TGCGCCAGCAGCACGACCGAGCGGAGGCCGAACACCGGGGAGCTGTTTTTT,CASSTTERRPNTGELFF
.,TRBD1,TRBJ1-2,TRBV6-5,TGTGCCAGCAGGAATGACAGGGGTTCTGGCTACACCTTC,CASRNDRGSGYTF
.,TRBD2,TRBJ2-3,TRBV6-2/TRBV6-3,TGTGCCAGCAGTTACGGGCGGGTGTGGCAGCGGGAGAGAGATAGCACAGATACGCAGTATTTT,CASSYGRVWQRERDSTDTQYF
.,.,TRBJ1-6,TRBV2,TGTGCCGCCAGGACACTCTATAATTCACCCCTCCACTTT,CAARTLYNSPLHF
few,.,TRBJ1-5,TRBV2,TGTGCCAGCAGTGTGCAGACTGGCATTGGGCCCCAGCATTTT,CASSVQTGIGPQHF
.,TRBD1,TRBJ1-2,TRBV6-5,TGTGCCAGCAGTTATGACAGGGAAGGCTACACCTTC,CASSYDREGYTF
.,.,TRBJ1-3,TRBV7-9,TGTGCCAGCAGCTTAGGTGCGGGGGGCAACACCATATATTTT,CASSLGAGGNTIYF
.,.,TRBJ2-2,TRBV9,TGTGCCAGCAGCGTAGGGACTATTCACACCGGGGAGCTGTTTTTT,CASSVGTIHTGELFF
.,.,TRBJ2-2,TRBV7-9,TGTGCCAGCAGCAACTTTAACACCGGGGAGCTGTTTTTT,CASSNFNTGELFF
.,TRBD2,TRBJ2-5,TRBV19,TGTGCCAGTAGTGGCCTAGCGGGATCCGGGGAGACCCAGTACTTC,CASSGLAGSGETQYF
once,TRBD2,TRBJ2-3,TRBV9,TGTGCCAGCAGCCCTAGGGGTAGCGGGGACACAGATACGCAGTATTTT,CASSPRGSGDTDTQYF
.,.,TRBJ1-2,TRBV6-5,TGTGCCAGCAGCAAGGACAAGAATTATGGCTACACCTTC,CASSKDKNYGYTF
.,.,TRBJ1-1,TRBV7-9,TGTGCCAGCAGCCGTGACAGTATGAACACTGAAGCTTTCTTT,CASSRDSMNTEAFF
.,.,TRBJ2-5,TRBV28,TGTGCCAGCAGTTTCGGGACACCAGGGAAAGAGACCCAGTACTTC,CASSFGTPGKETQYF
.,.,TRBJ1-1,TRBV9,TGTGCCAGCAGCGTAGTGGCGGAAACTGAAGCTTTCTTT,CASSVVAETEAFF
.,TRBD1,TRBJ1-2,TRBV12-3/TRBV12-4,TGTGCCAGCAGCCCGGGACAGGGGAATGGCTACACCTTC,CASSPGQGNGYTF